This T cell receptor (beta chain) comes out of a study of control samples from healthy donors and cancer patients. Data came from immunoSEQ multiplex PCR; TCRdb stores just in-frame clones and leaves some out. The table lists roughly 130,000 clones, under 95% of them singletons. This clone was seen only once. Unmatched junction bases numbered 7, after V lost 0 bases and J lost 4 bases. This CDR3 contains 17 residues. Germline CDR1 and CDR2: SGDLS and YYNGEE. The chain recombines TRBV9 with TRBJ2-3, with TRBD2 matching over 11 bases. This TCR derives from a man over 45 with head and neck cancer. The sequencing input was PBMCs. The CDR3 here is CASSVGPGTSGSDTQYF. CDR3 DNA: TGTGCCAGCAGCGTAGGGCCAGGGACTAGCGGTTCAGATACGCAGTATTTT. The full variable domain, its missing parts supplied by reference TRBV9 and TRBJ2-3, is DSGVTQTPKHLITATGQRVTLRCSPRSGDLSVYWYQQSLDQGLQFLIQYYNGEERAKGNILERFSAQQFPDLHSELNLSSLELGDSALYFCASSVGPGTSGSDTQYFGPGTRLTVL.